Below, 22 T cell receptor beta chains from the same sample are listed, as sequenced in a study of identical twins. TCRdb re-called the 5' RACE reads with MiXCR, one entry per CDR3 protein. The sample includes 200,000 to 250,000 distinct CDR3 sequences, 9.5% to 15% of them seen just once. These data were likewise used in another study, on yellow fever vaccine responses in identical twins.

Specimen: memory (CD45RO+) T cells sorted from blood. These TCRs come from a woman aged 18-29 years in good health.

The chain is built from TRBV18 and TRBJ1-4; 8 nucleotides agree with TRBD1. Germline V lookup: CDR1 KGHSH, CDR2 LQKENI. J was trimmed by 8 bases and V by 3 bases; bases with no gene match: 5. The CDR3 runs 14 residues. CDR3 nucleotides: TGTGCCAGCTCACCGGACAGGGTGACCGAAAAACTGTTTTTT. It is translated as CASSPDRVTEKLFF. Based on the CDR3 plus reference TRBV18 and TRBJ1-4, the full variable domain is NAGVMQNPRHLVRRRGQEARLRCSPMKGHSHVYWYRQLPEEGLKFMVYLQKENIIDESGMPKERFSAEFPKEGPSILRIQQVVRGDSAAYFCASSPDRVTEKLFFGSGTQLSVL.

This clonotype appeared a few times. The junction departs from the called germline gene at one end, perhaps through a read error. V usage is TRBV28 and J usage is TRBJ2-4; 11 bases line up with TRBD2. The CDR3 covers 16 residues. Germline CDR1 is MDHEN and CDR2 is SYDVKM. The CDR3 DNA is TGTGCCAGCAATTTAGCGGGAGGGCCCCCAAAAAACATTCAGTACTTC. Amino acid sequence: CASNLAGGPPKNIQYF.

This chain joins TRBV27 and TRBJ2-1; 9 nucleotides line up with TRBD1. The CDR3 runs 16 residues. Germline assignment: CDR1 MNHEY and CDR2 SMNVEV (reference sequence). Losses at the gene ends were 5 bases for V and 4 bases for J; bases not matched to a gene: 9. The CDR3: CASSETDRGIYNEQFF. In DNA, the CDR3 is TGTGCCAGCAGTGAAACTGACAGGGGGATATACAATGAGCAGTTCTTC.

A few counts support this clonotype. CDR3: CALGPRKGETQYF. CDR3 in DNA: TGTGCCTTAGGACCCCGGAAAGGGGAGACCCAGTACTTC. V is TRBV10-3 and J is TRBJ2-5; D call uncertain. Trimming stripped 11 bases from V and 5 bases from J, with 18 bases between. The length of the CDR3 is 13 residues. Germline V gene sequence: CDR1 ENHRY, CDR2 SYGVKD.

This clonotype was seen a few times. The chain's CDR3 is CSASGTLDEKLFF. The CDR3, as DNA: TGCAGTGCCTCCGGGACTCTGGATGAAAAACTGTTTTTT. This chain uses TRBV20-1 with TRBJ1-4, with D maybe TRBD1 (5 bases). CDR1 and CDR2 from the germline V gene are DFQATT and SNEGSKA (reference sequence). With 6 bases removed from V and 6 bases from J, the gap between germline ends came to 14 bases. The CDR3 extends over 13 amino acids.

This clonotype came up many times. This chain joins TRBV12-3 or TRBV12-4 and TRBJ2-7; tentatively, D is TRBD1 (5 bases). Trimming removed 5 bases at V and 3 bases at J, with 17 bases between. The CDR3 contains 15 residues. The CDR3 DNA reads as TGTGCCAGCAGTCCGATACGCCTAGGGGACTACGAGCAGTACTTC. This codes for CASSPIRLGDYEQYF.

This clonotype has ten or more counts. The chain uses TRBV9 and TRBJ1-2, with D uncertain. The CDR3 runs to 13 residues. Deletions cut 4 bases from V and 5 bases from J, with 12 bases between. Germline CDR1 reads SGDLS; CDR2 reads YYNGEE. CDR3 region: CASSRDGQYGYTF. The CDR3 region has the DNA TGTGCCAGCAGCCGAGACGGGCAGTATGGCTACACCTTC. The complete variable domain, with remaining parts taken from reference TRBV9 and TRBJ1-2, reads DSGVTQTPKHLITATGQRVTLRCSPRSGDLSVYWYQQSLDQGLQFLIQYYNGEERAKGNILERFSAQQFPDLHSELNLSSLELGDSALYFCASSRDGQYGYTFGSGTRLTVV.

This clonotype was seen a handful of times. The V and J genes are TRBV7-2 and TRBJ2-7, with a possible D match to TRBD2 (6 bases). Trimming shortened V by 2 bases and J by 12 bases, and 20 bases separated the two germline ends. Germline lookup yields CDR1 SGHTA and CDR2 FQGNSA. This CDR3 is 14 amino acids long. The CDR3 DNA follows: TGTGCCAGCAGCTTACAAACAGGCCCGCGGGACGCGTACTTC. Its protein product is CASSLQTGPRDAYF.

CDR3 nucleotides: TGTGCCAGCAGCCAAGAATTAATAGAGAGCACAGATACGCAGTATTTT. Protein: CASSQELIESTDTQYF. The J gene is TRBJ2-3, the V gene TRBV3-1; D gene ambiguous. From germline, CDR1 is LGHDT and CDR2 YNNKEL (reference sequence). The CDR3 sequence is 16 residues long. With 0 bases removed from V and 0 bases from J, the gap between germline ends came to 10 bases.

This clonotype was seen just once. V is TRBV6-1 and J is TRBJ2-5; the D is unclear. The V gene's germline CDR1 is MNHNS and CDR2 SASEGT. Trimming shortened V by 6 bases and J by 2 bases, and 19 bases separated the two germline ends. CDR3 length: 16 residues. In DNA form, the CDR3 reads TGTGCCAGCAGCAGATCCGACGGAATGAATCAAGAGACCCAGTACTTC. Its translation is CASSRSDGMNQETQYF.

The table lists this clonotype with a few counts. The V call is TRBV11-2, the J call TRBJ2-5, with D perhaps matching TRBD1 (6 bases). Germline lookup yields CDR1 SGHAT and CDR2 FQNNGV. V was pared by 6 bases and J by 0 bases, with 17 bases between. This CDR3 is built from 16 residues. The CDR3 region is CASRQPGRGNQETQYF. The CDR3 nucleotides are TGTGCCAGCAGACAACCGGGCAGGGGAAACCAAGAGACCCAGTACTTC.

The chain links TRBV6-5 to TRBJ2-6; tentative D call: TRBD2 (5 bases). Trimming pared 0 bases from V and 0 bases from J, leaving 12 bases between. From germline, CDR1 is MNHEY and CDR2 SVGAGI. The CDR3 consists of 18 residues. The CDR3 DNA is TGTGCCAGCAGTTACTCACCCCCGGGGAACTCTGGGGCCAACGTCCTGACTTTC. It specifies CASSYSPPGNSGANVLTF.

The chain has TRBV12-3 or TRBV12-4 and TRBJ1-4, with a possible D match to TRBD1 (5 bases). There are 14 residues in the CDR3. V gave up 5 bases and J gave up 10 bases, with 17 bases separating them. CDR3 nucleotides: TGTGCCAGCAGTACTCAGGGTGGAGAGGGAAAACTGTTTTTT. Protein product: CASSTQGGEGKLFF.

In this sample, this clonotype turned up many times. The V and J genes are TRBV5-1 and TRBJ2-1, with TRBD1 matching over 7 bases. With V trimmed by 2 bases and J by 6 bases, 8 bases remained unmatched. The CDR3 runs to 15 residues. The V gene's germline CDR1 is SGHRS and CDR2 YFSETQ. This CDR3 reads CASSLKTGQSNEQFF. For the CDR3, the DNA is TGCGCCAGCAGCTTAAAGACGGGACAGTCCAATGAGCAGTTCTTC.

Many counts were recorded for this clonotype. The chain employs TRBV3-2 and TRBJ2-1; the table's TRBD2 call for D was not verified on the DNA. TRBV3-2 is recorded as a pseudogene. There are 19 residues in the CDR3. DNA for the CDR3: TGTGCCAGCAGCGGTCTGGAGCGGGAGGACTCCAGGTGGTACAATGAGCAGTTCTTC. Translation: CASSGLEREDSRWYNEQFF.

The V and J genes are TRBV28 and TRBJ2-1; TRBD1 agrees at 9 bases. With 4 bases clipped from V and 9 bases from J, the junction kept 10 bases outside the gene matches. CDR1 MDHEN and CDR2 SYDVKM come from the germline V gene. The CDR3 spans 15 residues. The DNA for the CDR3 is TGTGCCAGCAGTTCACCCGGGACAGGGAGAAGTGAGCAGTTCTTC. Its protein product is CASSSPGTGRSEQFF.

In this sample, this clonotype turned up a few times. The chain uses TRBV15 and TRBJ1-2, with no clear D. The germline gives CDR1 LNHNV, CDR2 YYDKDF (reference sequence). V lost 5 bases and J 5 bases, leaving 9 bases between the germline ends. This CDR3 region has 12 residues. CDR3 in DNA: TGTGCCACCAGCTCACGTTTATATGGCTACACCTTC. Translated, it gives CATSSRLYGYTF.

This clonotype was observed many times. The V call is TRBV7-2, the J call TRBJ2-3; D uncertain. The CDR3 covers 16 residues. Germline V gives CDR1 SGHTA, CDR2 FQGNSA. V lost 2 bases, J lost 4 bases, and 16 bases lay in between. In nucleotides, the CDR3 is TGTGCCAGCAGCTTATCCCTCCTAGATTCTCCAGATACGCAGTATTTT. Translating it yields CASSLSLLDSPDTQYF.

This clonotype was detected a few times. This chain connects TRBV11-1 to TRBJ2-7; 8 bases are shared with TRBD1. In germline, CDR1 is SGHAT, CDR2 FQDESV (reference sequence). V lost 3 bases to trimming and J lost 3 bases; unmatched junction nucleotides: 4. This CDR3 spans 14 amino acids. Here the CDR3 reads CASSFRTGFYEQYF. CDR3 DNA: TGTGCCAGCAGCTTCCGGACAGGGTTCTACGAGCAGTACTTC.

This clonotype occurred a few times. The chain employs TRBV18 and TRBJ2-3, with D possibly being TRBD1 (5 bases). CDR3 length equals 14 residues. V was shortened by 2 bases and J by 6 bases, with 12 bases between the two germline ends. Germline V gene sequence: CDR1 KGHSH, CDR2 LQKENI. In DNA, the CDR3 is TGTGCCAGCTCACCATGGAAGGACAATGATACGCAGTATTTT. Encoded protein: CASSPWKDNDTQYF.

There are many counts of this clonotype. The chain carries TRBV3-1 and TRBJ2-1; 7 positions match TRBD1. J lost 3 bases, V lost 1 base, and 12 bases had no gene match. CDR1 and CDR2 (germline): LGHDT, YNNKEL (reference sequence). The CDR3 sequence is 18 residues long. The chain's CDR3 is CASSQGGSGAGGYNEQFF. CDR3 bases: TGTGCCAGCAGCCAAGGAGGCTCGGGCGCAGGGGGCTACAATGAGCAGTTCTTC.

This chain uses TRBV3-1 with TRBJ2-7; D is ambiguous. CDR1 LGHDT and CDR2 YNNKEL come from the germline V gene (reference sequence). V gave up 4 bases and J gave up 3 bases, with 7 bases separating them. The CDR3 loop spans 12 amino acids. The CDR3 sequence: CASSRVDYEQYF. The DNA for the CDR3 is TGTGCCAGCAGCCGCGTTGACTACGAGCAGTACTTC.